Shown below are 27 T cell receptor beta chains from a single sample sequenced in a study of cytomegalovirus exposure and HLA in healthy donors. Generated by immunoSEQ multiplex PCR, the TCRdb table keeps only in-frame clones and is missing some. The data contain about 120,000 clones, about 83% of them seen just once; the ten biggest clones take up roughly 2%. The sequenced sample consisted of PBMCs. The source is a woman in her thirties in good health and CMV-seronegative.

This chain joins TRBV19 and TRBJ1-1, with no clear D. V was cut by 7 bases and J by 1 base, with 13 bases left in between. The CDR3 runs to 14 residues. Germline V lookup: CDR1 LNHDA, CDR2 SQIVND (reference sequence). CDR3 sequence: CASNPPGANTEAFF. The CDR3 DNA reads as TGTGCCAGTAACCCTCCGGGAGCGAACACTGAAGCTTTCTTT.

This clone appeared once. This chain connects TRBV5-5 to TRBJ1-1; no firm D call. Trimming removed 1 base at V and 1 base at J, with 5 bases between. Germline CDR1 is SGHKS and CDR2 is YYEKEE (reference sequence). There are 13 residues in the CDR3. The DNA of the CDR3 is TGTGCCAGCAGCTTGATAGAGAACACTGAAGCTTTCTTT. Protein sequence: CASSLIENTEAFF.

CDR3 in amino acids: CASSERGGDTQYF. CDR3 nucleotides: TGTGCCAGCAGTGAAAGGGGGGGGGATACGCAGTATTTT. The chain uses TRBV6-4 and TRBJ2-3; D may be TRBD2 (7 bases). V shed 3 bases and J shed 6 bases, with 10 bases lying between them. The CDR3 has 13 residues. In germline, CDR1 is MRHNA, CDR2 SNTAGT.

The sample holds one count of this clone. The genes are TRBV23-1 and TRBJ2-5; the match to TRBD1 covers 9 bases. TRBV23-1 is filed as an ORF, its function uncertain. The V gene end was trimmed by 3 bases and the J gene end by 1 base; junction bases not matched to a gene: 9. The CDR3 has 17 residues. The DNA for the CDR3 is TGCGCCAGCAGTCAGTGGACAGGGGAGAGGGGCCAAGAGACCCAGTACTTC. Protein: CASSQWTGERGQETQYF.

The CDR3 coding sequence is TGCGCCAGCAGCCATGCCCGGGTGGGTGGAAACACCATATATTTT. Translated: CASSHARVGGNTIYF. The rearrangement joins TRBV4-1 to TRBJ1-3; no clear D. The V gene's germline CDR1 is MGHRA and CDR2 YSYEKL. The V and J ends lost 3 bases and 3 bases respectively, with 12 bases between them. The CDR3 is 15 residues long.

The genes are TRBV5-8 and TRBJ2-3, with unresolved D. Germline assignment: CDR1 SGHTS and CDR2 YDEGEE. Trimming took off 8 bases at V and 2 bases at J, with 12 bases between the two ends. The CDR3 spans 13 residues. Here the CDR3 DNA reads TGTGCCAGTGAGGCTAAGGTCACAGATACGCAGTATTTT. Encoded protein: CASEAKVTDTQYF.

The chain uses TRBV19 and TRBJ1-6; D is ambiguous. This CDR3 is 13 amino acids long. Germline V gene data show CDR1 as LNHDA and CDR2 as SQIVND (reference sequence). With 6 bases removed from V and 8 bases from J, the gap between germline ends came to 11 bases. This CDR3 reads CASSRRQDSPLHF. The CDR3 bases are TGTGCCAGTAGCCGTCGGCAGGATTCACCCCTCCACTTT.

CDR3 loop: CASRNREDAGELFF. CDR3 in DNA: TGTGCCAGCAGGAACAGGGAAGACGCCGGGGAGCTGTTTTTT. This chain uses TRBV2 with TRBJ2-2, with a weak D call TRBD1 (6 bases). The V gene's germline CDR1 is SNHLY and CDR2 FYNNEI. Trimming shortened V by 6 bases and J by 6 bases, and 14 bases separated the two germline ends. This CDR3 is 14 amino acids long.

The rearrangement links TRBV6-5 to TRBJ2-7, with 9 bases fitting TRBD2. V shed 8 bases, J shed 5 bases, and the junction held 7 bases outside the gene matches. The germline V gene encodes CDR1 MNHEY and CDR2 SVGAGI. This CDR3 is built from 13 residues. CDR3 protein: CASSGLAIHEQYF. The CDR3 nucleotides are TGTGCCAGCTCGGGACTAGCTATCCACGAGCAGTACTTC.

This clone has a single count. The rearrangement uses TRBV21-1 and TRBJ2-7; TRBD1, the D gene given by the table, was not confirmed from the DNA. TRBV21-1 is flagged as a pseudogene. CDR3 length: 17 residues. DNA of the CDR3: TGTGCCAGCAGCAAAGAGAGGGGGACAGGGGGGATGTACGAGCAGTACTTC. As protein: CASSKERGTGGMYEQYF.

This chain links TRBV6-1 with TRBJ2-7, with 8 nucleotides matching TRBD1. The CDR3 totals 13 residues. Germline trimming cut 5 bases from V and 3 bases from J; bases unmatched to any gene: 3. From germline, CDR1 is MNHNS and CDR2 SASEGT. The CDR3 reads CASSTGTGYEQYF. DNA for the CDR3: TGTGCCAGCAGTACCGGGACAGGCTACGAGCAGTACTTC.

The chain recombines TRBV7-8 with TRBJ2-5; 13 bases are a match to TRBD2. CDR1 and CDR2 from the germline V gene are SGHVS and FQNEAQ. V gave up 5 bases and J gave up 5 bases; unmatched junction bases: 8. The CDR3 loop spans 16 amino acids. CDR3 nucleotides: TGTGCCAGCAGCCCCCGACTAGCGGGGGGCCGGGAGACCCAGTACTTC. It codes for CASSPRLAGGRETQYF.

The gene calls are TRBV27 and TRBJ1-2, with D possibly TRBD1 on 5 matching bases. The CDR3 totals 15 residues. Germline V gives CDR1 MNHEY, CDR2 SMNVEV (reference sequence). With 9 bases removed from V and 4 bases from J, the gap between germline ends came to 21 bases. CDR3 in amino acids: CASGEGAPFFYGYTF. The CDR3 DNA reads as TGTGCCAGTGGGGAAGGGGCCCCCTTTTTCTATGGCTACACCTTC.

The chain recombines TRBV5-4 with TRBJ1-2; TRBD1 might be the D (6 bases). The CDR3 sequence is 15 residues long. Deletions cut 8 bases from V and 2 bases from J, with 19 bases between. From germline, CDR1 is SGHNT and CDR2 YYREEE (reference sequence). CDR3 DNA: TGTGCCAGAGAGAAGAGTAGGACAGCCAACTATGGCTACACCTTC. Residues: CAREKSRTANYGYTF.

V and J are TRBV7-3 and TRBJ1-1; possible D gene TRBD1, 5 bases. Germline V gene lookup returns CDR1 SGHTA and CDR2 FQGTGA. V was shortened by 6 bases and J by 5 bases, with 19 bases between the two germline ends. The CDR3 extends over 15 amino acids. The CDR3 DNA follows: TGTGCCAGCAGAGCACAGGACAATCCAGGGACTGAAGCTTTCTTT. Translation gives CASRAQDNPGTEAFF.

V gene TRBV10-1 combines with J gene TRBJ1-1; D call uncertain. There are 14 residues in the CDR3. The V end was cut by 0 bases, the J end by 1 base, with 6 bases between. Germline V CDR1 and CDR2: WNHNN, SYGVQD (reference sequence). The CDR3 nucleotides are TGCGCCAGCAGTGAGTCGCCGGGGAACACTGAAGCTTTCTTT. This sequence encodes CASSESPGNTEAFF.

This clone appeared once. The rearrangement uses TRBV27 and TRBJ1-1; 8 positions agree with TRBD1. The CDR3 contains 14 residues. Germline-derived CDR1 and CDR2 are MNHEY and SMNVEV (reference sequence). J gave up 6 bases and V 5 bases, and 8 bases lay outside the gene matches. The CDR3 DNA follows: TGTGCCAGCAGTCCCCGACAGGGGCTCGCTGAAGCTTTCTTT. Amino acids: CASSPRQGLAEAFF.

This clone was recorded once. CDR3 sequence reads: CASSYSVSSGNTIYF. The CDR3 coding sequence is TGTGCCAGCAGTTACTCGGTTAGCTCTGGAAACACCATATATTTT. The chain is built from TRBV6-5 and TRBJ1-3; D gene uncertain. The germline V and J ends were trimmed by 0 bases and 0 bases, with 6 bases remaining between them. The germline V gene encodes CDR1 MNHEY and CDR2 SVGAGI. CDR3 length: 15 amino acids.

The CDR3 DNA follows: TGTGCCAGCAGCTTAGGGGATGGGGCCCTGACCCAGTACTTC. Translation: CASSLGDGALTQYF. The rearrangement uses TRBV7-8 and TRBJ2-5; tentatively, D is TRBD1 (5 bases). V lost 1 base to trimming and J lost 7 bases, with 13 bases between them. Germline V gives CDR1 SGHVS, CDR2 FQNEAQ. The CDR3 has 14 residues.

The chain has TRBV19 and TRBJ2-4, with 11 bases fitting TRBD2. The germline CDR1 and CDR2 sequences are LNHDA and SQIVND (reference sequence). This CDR3 spans 15 amino acids. J lost 5 bases, V lost 5 bases, and 5 bases had no gene match. The CDR3 is CASSGLAGGENIQYF. As DNA, the CDR3 is TGTGCCAGTAGTGGGCTAGCGGGGGGAGAAAACATTCAGTACTTC.

V and J are TRBV30 and TRBJ2-7, with D perhaps TRBD1 (6 bases). V lost 0 bases and J lost 4, with 16 bases in between. The length of the CDR3 is 15 residues. CDR1 is GTSNPN and CDR2 is SVGIG in the germline V gene (reference sequence). The CDR3 spells CAWSVPRGFRYEQYF. In DNA form, the CDR3 reads TGTGCCTGGAGTGTACCCAGGGGCTTCAGATACGAGCAGTACTTC.

V and J are TRBV18 and TRBJ2-3; TRBD1 aligns across 9 bases. The CDR3 runs to 14 residues. Germline CDR1 is KGHSH and CDR2 is LQKENI. V lost 4 bases and J lost 4; bases outside the gene matches: 3. CDR3 in DNA: TGTGCCAGCTCACGGGACAGGGCCCCAGATACGCAGTATTTT. As protein: CASSRDRAPDTQYF. The complete variable domain, with remaining parts taken from reference TRBV18 and TRBJ2-3, reads NAGVMQNPRHLVRRRGQEARLRCSPMKGHSHVYWYRQLPEEGLKFMVYLQKENIIDESGMPKERFSAEFPKEGPSILRIQQVVRGDSAAYFCASSRDRAPDTQYFGPGTRLTVL.

The V and J genes are TRBV6-5 and TRBJ2-7; D is perhaps TRBD1 (6 bases). This CDR3 has 15 residues. Germline CDR1 reads MNHEY; CDR2 reads SVGAGI. Trimming removed 0 bases at V and 3 bases at J, with 12 bases between. The CDR3 loop reads CASSYSGAPHYEQYF. CDR3 DNA sequence: TGTGCCAGCAGTTACTCGGGGGCCCCACACTACGAGCAGTACTTC.

The chain joins TRBV6-6 to TRBJ1-1, with 11 bases matching TRBD1. The ends lost 0 bases at V and 11 bases at J; junction bases unmatched: 8. The CDR3 spans 15 residues. The germline CDR1 and CDR2 sequences are MNHNY and SVGAGI (reference sequence). The CDR3 DNA reads as TGTGCCAGCAGTTACTCGGGACAGGGGGGGACGCGGGCTTTCTTT. Its protein is CASSYSGQGGTRAFF.

The V and J genes are TRBV7-8 and TRBJ2-3; 10 bases match TRBD2. The germline CDR1 and CDR2 sequences are SGHVS and FQNEAQ. The CDR3 has 18 residues. The ends lost 3 bases at V and 0 bases at J; junction bases unmatched: 9. The CDR3 loop reads CASSFSRLTSGSTDTQYF. CDR3 nucleotides: TGTGCCAGCAGCTTCTCCCGACTGACTAGCGGGAGCACAGATACGCAGTATTTT.

The chain has TRBV19 and TRBJ1-1; tentative D call: TRBD1 (6 bases). The CDR3 runs 15 residues. V was cut by 8 bases and J by 7 bases, with 23 bases left in between. Germline V gene sequence: CDR1 LNHDA, CDR2 SQIVND (reference sequence). CDR3 loop: CASHQRGGVEDEAFF. The CDR3 nucleotides read TGTGCCAGTCATCAGAGGGGGGGTGTTGAGGATGAAGCTTTCTTT.

The V gene is TRBV9, the J gene TRBJ2-5; D possibly corresponds to TRBD1 (6 bases). V gave up 7 bases and J gave up 3 bases, with 16 bases separating them. Germline CDR1 and CDR2: SGDLS and YYNGEE. CDR3 length: 14 residues. The CDR3 loop reads CASSSGVGKETQYF. In nucleotides, the CDR3 is TGTGCCAGCTCCTCAGGGGTCGGGAAAGAGACCCAGTACTTC.